What follows describes a single T cell receptor (beta chain). The data were obtained in a study of blood T cell repertoires in COVID-19. Study-wide background: Sites across the United States, Italy and Spain contributed samples from acute and convalescent COVID-19. Sample material is recorded as cDNA or gDNA derived from T cells, B-cell-depleted T cells, or PBMCs.

This table comes from immunoSEQ multiplex PCR, and its TCRdb copy is limited to in-frame clones, with some not included. The sample consists of about 120,000 clones, approximately 80% of them appearing once. The CDR3 runs to 19 residues. The V gene's germline CDR1 is SGHVS and CDR2 FNYEAQ. Unmatched junction bases numbered 11, after V lost 4 bases and J lost 1 base. The sequence derives from a human donor in a cohort sampled during active COVID-19. The gene calls are TRBV7-6 and TRBJ2-1; 12 nucleotides line up with TRBD2. Input material: peripheral blood. The CDR3 loop reads CASSSRGSLAGGSYNEQFF. CDR3 bases: TGTGCCAGCAGCTCCCGTGGGAGTCTAGCGGGGGGGTCCTACAATGAGCAGTTCTTC.